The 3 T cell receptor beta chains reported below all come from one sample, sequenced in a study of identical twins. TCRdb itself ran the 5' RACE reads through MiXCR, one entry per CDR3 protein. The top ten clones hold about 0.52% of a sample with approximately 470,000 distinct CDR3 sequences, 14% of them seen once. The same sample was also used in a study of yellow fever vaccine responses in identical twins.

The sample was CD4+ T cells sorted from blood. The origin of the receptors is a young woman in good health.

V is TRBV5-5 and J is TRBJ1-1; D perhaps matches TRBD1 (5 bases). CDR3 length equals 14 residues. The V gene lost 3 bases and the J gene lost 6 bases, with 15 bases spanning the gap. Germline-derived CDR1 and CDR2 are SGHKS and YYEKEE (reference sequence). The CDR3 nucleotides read TGTGCCAGCAGCTCGGGAGGGGATGTCGCTGAAGCTTTCTTT. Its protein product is CASSSGGDVAEAFF. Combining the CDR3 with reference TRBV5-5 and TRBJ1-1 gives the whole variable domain DAGVTQSPTHLIKTRGQQVTLRCSPISGHKSVSWYQQVLGQGPQFIFQYYEKEERGRGNFPDRFSARQFPNYSSELNVNALLLGDSALYLCASSSGGDVAEAFFGQGTRLTVV.

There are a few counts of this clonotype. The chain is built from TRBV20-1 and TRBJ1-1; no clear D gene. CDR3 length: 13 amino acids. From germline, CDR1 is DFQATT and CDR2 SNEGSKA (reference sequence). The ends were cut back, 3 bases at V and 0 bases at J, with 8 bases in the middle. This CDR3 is CSARRQLNTEAFF. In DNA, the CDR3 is TGCAGTGCTAGGAGACAATTGAACACTGAAGCTTTCTTT.

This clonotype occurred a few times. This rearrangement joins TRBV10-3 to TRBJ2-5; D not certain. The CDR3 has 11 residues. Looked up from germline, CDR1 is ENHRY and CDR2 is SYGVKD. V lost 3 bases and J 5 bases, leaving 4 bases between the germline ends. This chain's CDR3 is CAISDGETQYF. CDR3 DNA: TGTGCCATCAGTGATGGGGAGACCCAGTACTTC.